This entry features one T cell receptor beta chain sequence. Its antigen is not known. V lost 11 bases, J lost 4 bases, and 12 bases lay in between. From germline, CDR1 is ENHRY and CDR2 SYGVKD. The CDR3 totals 12 residues. The sample is drawn from a study of identical twins' blood T cells. A previously described protocol, modified, built RNA-based TCR cDNA libraries. Using its own MiXCR run on the 5' RACE reads, TCRdb lists one record per CDR3 protein. The profile covers fewer than 450,000 distinct CDR3 sequences, with roughly 31% appearing a single time and around 5.6% taken by the ten largest. Study-wide results and caveats: Each donor's most abundant TCRbeta clonotypes shared more CDR3 sequences with her twin than unrelated donors. Shared environment remains a possible cause of twin similarity. V gene usage reportedly matched far better within twin pairs than unrelated donors.

Material: PBMCs. The origin of this receptor is a woman between 18 and 50 years old in good health. The rearrangement links TRBV10-3 to TRBJ2-1, with D tentatively TRBD2 (5 bases). CDR3 DNA: TGTGCCGGATCGACTAATTACAATGAGCAGTTCTTC. Translated, it gives CAGSTNYNEQFF.